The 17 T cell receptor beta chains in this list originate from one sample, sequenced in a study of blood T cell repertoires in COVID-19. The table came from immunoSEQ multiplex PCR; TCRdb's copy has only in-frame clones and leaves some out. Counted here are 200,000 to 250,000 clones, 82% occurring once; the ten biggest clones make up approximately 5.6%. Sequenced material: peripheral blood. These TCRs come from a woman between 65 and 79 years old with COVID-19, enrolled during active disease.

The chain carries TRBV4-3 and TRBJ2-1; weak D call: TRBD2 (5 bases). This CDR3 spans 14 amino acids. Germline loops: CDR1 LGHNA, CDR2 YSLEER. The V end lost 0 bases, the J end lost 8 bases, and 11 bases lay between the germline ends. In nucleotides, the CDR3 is TGCGCCAGCAGCCAAGAGTCTAGCAGCCATGAGCAGTTCTTC. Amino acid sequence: CASSQESSSHEQFF.

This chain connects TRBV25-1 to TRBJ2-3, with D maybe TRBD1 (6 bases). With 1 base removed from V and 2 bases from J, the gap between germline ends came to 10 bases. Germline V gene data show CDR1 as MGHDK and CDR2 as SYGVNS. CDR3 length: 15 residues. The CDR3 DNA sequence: TGTGCCAGCAGTGAATTAAGGGACATCACAGATACGCAGTATTTT. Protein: CASSELRDITDTQYF. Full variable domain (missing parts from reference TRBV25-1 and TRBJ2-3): EADIYQTPRYLVIGTGKKITLECSQTMGHDKMYWYQQDPGMELHLIHYSYGVNSTEKGDLSSESTVSRIRTEHFPLTLESARPSHTSQYLCASSELRDITDTQYFGPGTRLTVL.

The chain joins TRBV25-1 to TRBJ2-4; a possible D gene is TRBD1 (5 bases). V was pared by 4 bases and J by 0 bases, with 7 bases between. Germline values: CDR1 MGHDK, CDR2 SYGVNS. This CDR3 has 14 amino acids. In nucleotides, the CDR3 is TGTGCCAGCAGTGCCAGGGAAGCCAAAAACATTCAGTACTTC. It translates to CASSAREAKNIQYF.

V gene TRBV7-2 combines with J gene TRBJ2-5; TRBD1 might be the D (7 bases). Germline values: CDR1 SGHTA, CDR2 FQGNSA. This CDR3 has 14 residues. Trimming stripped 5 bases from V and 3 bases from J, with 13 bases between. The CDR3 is CASSTIRGEETQYF. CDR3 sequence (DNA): TGTGCCAGCAGCACAATCAGGGGGGAAGAGACCCAGTACTTC.

The CDR3 loop is CASSPGLLGGENEQFF. The CDR3 DNA reads as TGTGCCAGCTCACCGGGCCTCCTAGGGGGGGAGAATGAGCAGTTCTTC. V is TRBV18 and J is TRBJ2-1; D possibly corresponds to TRBD2 (7 bases). Germline loops: CDR1 KGHSH, CDR2 LQKENI. The CDR3 spans 16 residues. With 3 bases removed from V and 7 bases from J, the gap between germline ends came to 19 bases.

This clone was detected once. The CDR3 protein is CASSRLGRGQGNEKLFF. In nucleotides, the CDR3 is TGCGCCAGCAGCCGCCTTGGGCGGGGACAGGGGAATGAAAAACTGTTTTTT. The chain joins TRBV4-1 to TRBJ1-4; the match to TRBD1 covers 10 bases. CDR1 is MGHRA and CDR2 is YSYEKL in the germline V gene. Unmatched junction bases numbered 10, after V lost 4 bases and J lost 5 bases. The CDR3 runs to 17 residues.

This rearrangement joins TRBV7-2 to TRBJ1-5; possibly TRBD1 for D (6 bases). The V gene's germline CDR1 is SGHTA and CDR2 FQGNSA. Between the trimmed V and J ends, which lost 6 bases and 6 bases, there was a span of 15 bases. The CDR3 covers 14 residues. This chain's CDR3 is CASSPQGTSQPQHF. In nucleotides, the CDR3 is TGTGCCAGCAGTCCACAGGGTACGAGTCAGCCCCAGCATTTT.

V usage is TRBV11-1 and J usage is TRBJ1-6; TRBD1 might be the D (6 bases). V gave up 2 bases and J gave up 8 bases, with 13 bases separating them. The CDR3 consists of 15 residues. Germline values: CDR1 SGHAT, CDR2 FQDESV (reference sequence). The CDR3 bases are TGTGCCAGCAGCTTATTTTCCAGGGGCCATTCACCCCTCCACTTT. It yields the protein CASSLFSRGHSPLHF. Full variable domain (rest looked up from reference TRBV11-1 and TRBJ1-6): EAEVAQSPRYKITEKSQAVAFWCDPISGHATLYWYRQILGQGPELLVQFQDESVVDDSQLPKDRFSAERLKGVDSTLKIQPAELGDSAMYLCASSLFSRGHSPLHFGNGTRLTVT.

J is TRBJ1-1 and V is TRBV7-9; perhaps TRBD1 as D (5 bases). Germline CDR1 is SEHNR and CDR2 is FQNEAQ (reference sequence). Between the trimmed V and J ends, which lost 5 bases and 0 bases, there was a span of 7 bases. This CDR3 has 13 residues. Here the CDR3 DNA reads TGTGCCAGCAGCAAGGACATGAACACTGAAGCTTTCTTT. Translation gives CASSKDMNTEAFF. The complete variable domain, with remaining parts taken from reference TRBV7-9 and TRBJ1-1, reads DTGVSQNPRHKITKRGQNVTFRCDPISEHNRLYWYRQTLGQGPEFLTYFQNEAQLEKSRLLSDRFSAERPKGSFSTLEIQRTEQGDSAMYLCASSKDMNTEAFFGQGTRLTVV.

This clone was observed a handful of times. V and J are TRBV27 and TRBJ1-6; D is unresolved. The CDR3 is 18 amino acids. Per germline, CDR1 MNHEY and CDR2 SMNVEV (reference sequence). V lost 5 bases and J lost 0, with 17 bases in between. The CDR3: CASSQIRSGGSYNSPLHF. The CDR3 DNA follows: TGTGCCAGCAGTCAAATCCGATCGGGTGGCTCCTATAATTCACCCCTCCACTTT.

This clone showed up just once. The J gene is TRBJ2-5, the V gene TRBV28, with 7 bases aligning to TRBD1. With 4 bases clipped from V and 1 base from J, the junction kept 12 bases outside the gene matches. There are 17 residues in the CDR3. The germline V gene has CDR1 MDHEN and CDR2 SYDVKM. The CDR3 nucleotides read TGTGCCAGCAGTTCAAGAACAGGGGTAATGGGCCAAGAGACCCAGTACTTC. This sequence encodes CASSSRTGVMGQETQYF.

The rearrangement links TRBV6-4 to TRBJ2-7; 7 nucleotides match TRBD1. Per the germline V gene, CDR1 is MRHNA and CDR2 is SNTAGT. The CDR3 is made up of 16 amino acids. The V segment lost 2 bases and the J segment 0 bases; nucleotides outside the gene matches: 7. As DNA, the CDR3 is TGTGCCAGCAGTGACCCGGGACAGTTCAGCTCCTACGAGCAGTACTTC. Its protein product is CASSDPGQFSSYEQYF.

Here the CDR3 reads CASSQWDSRGEKLFF. CDR3 nucleotides: TGTGCCAGCAGCCAATGGGACAGTCGAGGTGAAAAACTGTTTTTT. The V call is TRBV7-9, the J call TRBJ1-4; TRBD1 matches at 7 bases. Unmatched junction bases numbered 10, after V lost 5 bases and J lost 7 bases. The CDR3 runs 15 residues. The germline V gene has CDR1 SEHNR and CDR2 FQNEAQ (reference sequence).

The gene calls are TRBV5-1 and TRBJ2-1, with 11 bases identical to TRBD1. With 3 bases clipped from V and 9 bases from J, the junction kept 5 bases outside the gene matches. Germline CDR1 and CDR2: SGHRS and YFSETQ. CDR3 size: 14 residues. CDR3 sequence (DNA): TGCGCCAGCAGCTCAGGGACAGGGGGACGTGAGCAGTTCTTC. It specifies CASSSGTGGREQFF.

DNA of the CDR3: TGTGCCAGCGATAGAGCGGGACAAAAGAACACTGAAGCTTTCTTT. This codes for CASDRAGQKNTEAFF. The rearrangement links TRBV6-5 to TRBJ1-1; weak D call: TRBD1 (6 bases). The germline V and J ends were trimmed by 8 bases and 1 base, with 17 bases remaining between them. Per germline, CDR1 MNHEY and CDR2 SVGAGI. The CDR3 loop spans 15 amino acids.

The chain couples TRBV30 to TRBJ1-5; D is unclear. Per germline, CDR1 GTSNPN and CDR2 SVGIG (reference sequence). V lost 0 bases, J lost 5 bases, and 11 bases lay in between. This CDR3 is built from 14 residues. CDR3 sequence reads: CAWSVLNGDQPQHF. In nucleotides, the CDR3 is TGTGCCTGGAGTGTTTTGAACGGGGATCAGCCCCAGCATTTT.

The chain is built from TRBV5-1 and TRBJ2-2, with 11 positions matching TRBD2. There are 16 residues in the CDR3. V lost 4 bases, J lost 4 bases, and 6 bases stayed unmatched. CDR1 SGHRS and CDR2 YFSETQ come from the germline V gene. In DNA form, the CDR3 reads TGCGCCAGCAGCCTAAAAGGACTAGCGGGCACCGGGGAGCTGTTTTTT. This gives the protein CASSLKGLAGTGELFF. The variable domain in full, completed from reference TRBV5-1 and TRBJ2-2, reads KAGVTQTPRYLIKTRGQQVTLSCSPISGHRSVSWYQQTPGQGLQFLFEYFSETQRNKGNFPGRFSGRQFSNSRSEMNVSTLELGDSALYLCASSLKGLAGTGELFFGEGSRLTVL.